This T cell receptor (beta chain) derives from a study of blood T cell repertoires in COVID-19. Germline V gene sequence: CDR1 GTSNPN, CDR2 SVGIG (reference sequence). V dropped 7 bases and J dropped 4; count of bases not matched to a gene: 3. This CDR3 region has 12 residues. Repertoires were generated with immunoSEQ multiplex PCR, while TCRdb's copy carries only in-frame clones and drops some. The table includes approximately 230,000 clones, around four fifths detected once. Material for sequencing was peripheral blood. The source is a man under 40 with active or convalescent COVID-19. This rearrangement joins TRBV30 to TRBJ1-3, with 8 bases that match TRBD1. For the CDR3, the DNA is TGTGCCTACGGGACAGGAGGAAACACCATATATTTT. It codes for CAYGTGGNTIYF.